Below are 11 T cell receptor beta chains sequenced from a single sample in a study of T cells in Graves' hyperthyroidism and ophthalmopathy (dated by TCRdb to about 2019). Libraries were made using multiplex PCR. Data came from an Illumina HiSeq 2000. TCR beta CDR3 regions were amplified from RNA transcripts. A first-round RT-PCR of the TCR CDR3 used the HTBI primer set with the Qiagen OneStep RT-PCR kit. TCRdb trimmed public reads at Q25 via fastp, called clones via MiXCR and kept in-frame beta chains. Identical CDR3 proteins give one entry, which carries the most common genes and DNA. A total of some 800,000 distinct CDR3 sequences appear in this sample, around 39% of them only once. Roughly 8.3% of the sample is held by the ten biggest clonotypes. The specimen was blood. The receptors were sampled from a man aged 18-30 years with Graves' hyperthyroidism.

Remarks on this clonotype: A junction boundary mismatches the germline segment, possibly from a read error. The rearrangement uses TRBV19 and TRBJ2-7; maybe TRBD1 (6 bases). CDR1 is LNHDA and CDR2 is SQIVND in the germline V gene (reference sequence). The CDR3 extends over 13 amino acids. CDR3 residues: CASSAGQSYERYF. Here the CDR3 DNA reads TGTGCCAGTAGTGCCGGACAGTCCTACGAGCGGTACTTC.

The gene calls are TRBV20-1 and TRBJ1-1, with 8 bases lining up with TRBD1. V was clipped by 4 bases and J by 1 base; unmatched bases: 5. Germline CDR1 and CDR2: DFQATT and SNEGSKA (reference sequence). This CDR3 region has 14 residues. CDR3 region: CSATGQGANTEAFF. The DNA for the CDR3 is TGCAGTGCTACCGGACAGGGAGCGAACACTGAAGCTTTCTTT.

About this clonotype: With a much larger clone just one base away, this may be a read error. This chain links TRBV7-9 with TRBJ1-1; 7 nucleotides line up with TRBD1. CDR1 SEHNR and CDR2 FQNEAQ come from the germline V gene (reference sequence). This CDR3 contains 14 residues. CDR3 in amino acids: CASSGQGENAEAFF. CDR3 sequence (DNA): TGTGCCAGCAGCGGCCAGGGGGAGAACGCTGAAGCTTTCTTT. The complete variable domain, with remaining parts taken from reference TRBV7-9 and TRBJ1-1, reads DTGVSQNPRHKITKRGQNVTFRCDPISEHNRLYWYRQTLGQGPEFLTYFQNEAQLEKSRLLSDRFSAERPKGSFSTLEIQRTEQGDSAMYLCASSGQGENAEAFFGQGTRLTVV.

This clonotype showed up many times. The CDR3 DNA reads TGTGCCAGCAGCTTATGGGGAGAGAGCTACGAGCAGTACTTC. This translates into CASSLWGESYEQYF. The chain carries TRBV7-6 and TRBJ2-7; D possibly corresponds to TRBD2 (5 bases). The germline CDR1 and CDR2 sequences are SGHVS and FNYEAQ. The germline V and J ends were trimmed by 2 bases and 3 bases, with 11 bases remaining between them. CDR3 length equals 14 residues.

At least ten counts were recorded for this clonotype. This rearrangement joins TRBV10-2 to TRBJ1-1; D is uncertain. V dropped 5 bases and J dropped 0 bases, with 4 bases sitting between them. Germline values: CDR1 WSHSY, CDR2 SAAADI. The CDR3 is 12 amino acids. Written as DNA, the CDR3 is TGCGCCAGCAGTAATATGAACACTGAAGCTTTCTTT. It codes for CASSNMNTEAFF.

The chain couples TRBV6-5 to TRBJ2-7; 9 nucleotides match TRBD2. Germline V gene sequence: CDR1 MNHEY, CDR2 SVGAGI. The CDR3 is 14 residues long. With V trimmed by 6 bases and J by 9 bases, 12 bases remained unmatched. The CDR3 DNA sequence: TGTGCCAGCAGCCCAGCGGGAGGATGGGGCGTGCAGTACTTC. It translates to CASSPAGGWGVQYF.

This clonotype was seen at least ten times. The chain couples TRBV14 to TRBJ2-5, with D maybe TRBD1 (6 bases). The CDR3 extends over 14 amino acids. The germline gives CDR1 SGHDN, CDR2 FVKESK. Between the trimmed V and J ends, which lost 4 bases and 5 bases, there was a span of 14 bases. The CDR3 loop is CASSRAGVVETQYF. CDR3 coding DNA: TGTGCCAGCAGCCGGGCAGGGGTTGTGGAGACCCAGTACTTC.

About this clonotype: A much larger clone lies one base from this, so it may be a read error. The J gene is TRBJ2-5, the V gene TRBV5-6; 9 nucleotides agree with TRBD1. V was pared by 2 bases and J by 6 bases, with 5 bases of the junction left unmatched. Germline V gene sequence: CDR1 SGHDT, CDR2 YYEEEE. CDR3 length equals 14 residues. The CDR3 DNA reads TGTGCCAGCAGCTTTAGGACAGGGGAAAAGACCCAGTACTTC. Its protein product is CASSFRTGEKTQYF. Full variable domain (missing parts from reference TRBV5-6 and TRBJ2-5): DAGVTQSPTHLIKTRGQQVTLRCSPKSGHDTVSWYQQALGQGPQFIFQYYEEEERQRGNFPDRFSGHQFPNYSSELNVNALLLGDSALYLCASSFRTGEKTQYFGPGTRLLVL.

As concerns this clonotype: The junction departs from the called germline gene at one end, perhaps through a read error. The chain has TRBV7-9 and TRBJ2-2, with D perhaps TRBD2 (6 bases). CDR1 is SEHNR, CDR2 FQNEAQ, per germline (reference sequence). The CDR3 sequence is 16 residues long. The CDR3 region has the DNA TGCGCCAGCAGCCTCGCTGAGGCGGGAAACACCGGGGAGCTGTTTTTT. Amino acids: CASSLAEAGNTGELFF.

J is TRBJ1-2 and V is TRBV27, with 7 bases lining up with TRBD1. The germline gives CDR1 MNHEY, CDR2 SMNVEV (reference sequence). V dropped 4 bases and J dropped 5; count of bases not matched to a gene: 7. This CDR3 has 14 amino acids. The CDR3 region has the DNA TGTGCCAGCAGTTCAGACAGGGCCCCATATGGCTACACCTTC. As protein: CASSSDRAPYGYTF.

This clonotype was picked up a small number of times. J is TRBJ1-5 and V is TRBV25-1, with 7 nucleotides matching TRBD1. Germline V gene sequence: CDR1 MGHDK, CDR2 SYGVNS. The CDR3 sequence is 14 residues long. The J segment lost 7 bases and the V segment lost 4 bases, leaving 7 bases of the junction unmatched. CDR3 coding DNA: TGTGCCAGCAGTGCTAGACAGGGTGTCCAGCCCCAGCATTTT. Its translation is CASSARQGVQPQHF.